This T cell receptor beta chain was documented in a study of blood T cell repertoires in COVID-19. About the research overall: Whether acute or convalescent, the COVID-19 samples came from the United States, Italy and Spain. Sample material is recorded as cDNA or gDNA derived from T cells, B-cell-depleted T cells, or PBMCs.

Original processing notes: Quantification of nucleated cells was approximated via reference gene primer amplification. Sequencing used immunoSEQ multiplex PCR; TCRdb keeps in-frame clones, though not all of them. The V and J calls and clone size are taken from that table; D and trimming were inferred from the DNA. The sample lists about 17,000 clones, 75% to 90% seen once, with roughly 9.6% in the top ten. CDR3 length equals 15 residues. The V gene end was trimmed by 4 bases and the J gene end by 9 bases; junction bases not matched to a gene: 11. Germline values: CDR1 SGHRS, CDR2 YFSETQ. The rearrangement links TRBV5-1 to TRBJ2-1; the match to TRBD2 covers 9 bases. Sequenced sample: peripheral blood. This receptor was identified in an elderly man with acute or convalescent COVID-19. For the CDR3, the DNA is TGCGCCAGCAGCCACTTAGCGGGGGAAGAGGGTGAGCAGTTCTTC. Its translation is CASSHLAGEEGEQFF.